This passage covers 5 T cell receptor beta chains from one sample sequenced in a study of shared clonotypes between healthy human individuals. Profiling relied on immunoSEQ multiplex PCR, and the TCRdb table lists in-frame clones only, not all of them. Of about 460,000 clones listed, 70% to 80% are singletons. Sample: PBMCs. The receptors were sampled from a woman aged 40 to 50 in good health. Some clones in this sample may be carry-over from other donors' samples.

This sequence joins TRBV7-9 and TRBJ2-5, with 7 bases aligning to TRBD1. This CDR3 has 13 amino acids. Germline V gene sequence: CDR1 SEHNR, CDR2 FQNEAQ (reference sequence). V dropped 5 bases and J dropped 4; count of bases not matched to a gene: 4. The CDR3 is CASSMSGGETQYF. In nucleotides, the CDR3 is TGTGCCAGCAGCATGTCAGGGGGAGAGACCCAGTACTTC.

This sequence joins TRBV10-3 and TRBJ2-1, with D perhaps matching TRBD2 (6 bases). Germline CDR1 reads ENHRY; CDR2 reads SYGVKD. V lost 2 bases and J lost 13, with 12 bases in between. This CDR3 has 12 amino acids. This CDR3 is CAISETEGDQFF. The CDR3 DNA is TGTGCCATCAGTGAGACGGAGGGCGACCAGTTCTTC.

As for this clone: A far larger clone differs by one base, so this is likely a read error. The same CDR3 arises from other DNA sequences in this sample as well. The CDR3 nucleotides read TGTGCCAGTAGTATAGTGGCTAGACAAGGCTATGGCTACACCTTT. Translation gives CASSIVARQGYGYTF. V is TRBV19 and J is TRBJ1-2; no clear D. The CDR3 runs 15 residues. Germline V gene data show CDR1 as LNHDA and CDR2 as SQIVND (reference sequence). Full variable domain (outside the CDR3, taken from reference TRBV19 and TRBJ1-2): DGGITQSPKYLFRKEGQNVTLSCEQNLNHDAMYWYRQDPGQGLRLIYYSQIVNDFQKGDIAEGYSVSREKKESFPLTVTSAQKNPTAFYLCASSIVARQGYGYTFGSGTRLTVV.

At least ten counts were recorded for this clone. This chain uses TRBV11-2 with TRBJ2-1; D is unresolved. Germline V gives CDR1 SGHAT, CDR2 FQNNGV. CDR3 size: 15 residues. Trimming shortened V by 4 bases and J by 4 bases, and 14 bases separated the two germline ends. CDR3: CASSSGTSLYNEQFF. The DNA of the CDR3 is TGTGCCAGCAGCTCCGGTACGTCTCTTTACAATGAGCAGTTCTTC.

Of note for this clone: An end of the junction does not agree with germline; a read error may underlie this. V and J are TRBV6-4 and TRBJ2-2; D assignment may be TRBD1 or TRBD2 (5 bases each). Germline CDR1 and CDR2: MRHNA and SNTAGT. The CDR3 loop spans 16 amino acids. The chain's CDR3 is CASNAARTSNTGKLFF. CDR3 coding DNA: TGTGCCAGCAATGCAGCCCGGACATCGAACACCGGGAAGCTGTTTTTT.